The rows below give T cell receptor beta chains drawn from one sample of a study of T cells in Graves' hyperthyroidism and ophthalmopathy. TCRdb ran MiXCR on the multiplex PCR reads and lists one entry per CDR3 protein. This repertoire shows hundreds of thousands of distinct CDR3 sequences, around 15% found once; its top ten account for roughly 10%. The sequenced sample was blood. The receptors were gathered from a woman aged 18-29 years with Graves' hyperthyroidism. Both conserved end residues are trimmed from each CDR3. Size is omitted from some rows. Given values are once, few, many or a class for expanded clones.

CDR3 protein: ATSRSGLLYNEQF
clone size: NA
CDR3 length: 13
J gene: TRBJ2-1
V gene: TRBV15

CDR3 protein: ASSRQGANSPLH
clone size: NA
CDR3 length: 12
J gene: TRBJ1-6
V gene: TRBV7-6

CDR3 protein: ASSPDQEGEQY
clone size: NA
CDR3 length: 11
J gene: TRBJ2-7
V gene: TRBV12-3/TRBV12-4

CDR3 protein: ASSFPGPRGEKLF
clone size: few
CDR3 length: 13
J gene: TRBJ1-4
V gene: TRBV28

CDR3 protein: ASRHLYEQY
clone size: many
CDR3 length: 9
J gene: TRBJ2-7
V gene: TRBV2

CDR3 protein: ASHRGNQPQH
clone size: NA
CDR3 length: 10
J gene: TRBJ1-5
V gene: TRBV19

CDR3 protein: ASSFVPGTGDGHTQY
clone size: many
CDR3 length: 15
J gene: TRBJ2-3
V gene: TRBV28

CDR3 protein: ASSPRFRAYYGYT
clone size: NA
CDR3 length: 13
J gene: TRBJ1-2
V gene: TRBV28

CDR3 protein: ASSLRDSKPYEQY
clone size: many
CDR3 length: 13
J gene: TRBJ2-7
V gene: TRBV7-2

CDR3 protein: ASIGDRGATEAF
clone size: NA
CDR3 length: 12
J gene: TRBJ1-1
V gene: TRBV19

CDR3 protein: ASSLVDSSYERY
clone size: NA
CDR3 length: 12
J gene: TRBJ2-7
V gene: TRBV12-3/TRBV12-4

CDR3 protein: ASRDGGYEQY
clone size: many
CDR3 length: 10
J gene: TRBJ2-7
V gene: TRBV28

CDR3 protein: ASSVGISYNEQF
clone size: NA
CDR3 length: 12
J gene: TRBJ2-1
V gene: TRBV9

CDR3 protein: ASSRGGVSRGGAAF
clone size: many
CDR3 length: 14
J gene: TRBJ1-1
V gene: TRBV7-2

CDR3 protein: ASSPQQDYGYT
clone size: NA
CDR3 length: 11
J gene: TRBJ1-2
V gene: TRBV12-3/TRBV12-4

CDR3 protein: ASSLAYAGVGTQY
clone size: many
CDR3 length: 13
J gene: TRBJ2-3
V gene: TRBV7-8

CDR3 protein: ATSDPYRDGRVEQF
clone size: many
CDR3 length: 14
J gene: TRBJ2-1
V gene: TRBV24-1

CDR3 protein: ASSYSSSRGADTGELF
clone size: many
CDR3 length: 16
J gene: TRBJ2-2
V gene: TRBV6-2/TRBV6-3

CDR3 protein: ATRGRGDNEQF
clone size: NA
CDR3 length: 11
J gene: TRBJ2-1
V gene: TRBV24-1

CDR3 protein: ATSGTPGTSGEKLF
clone size: NA
CDR3 length: 14
J gene: TRBJ1-4
V gene: TRBV24-1

CDR3 protein: ATSDRGFTDTQY
clone size: NA
CDR3 length: 12
J gene: TRBJ2-3
V gene: TRBV24-1

CDR3 protein: ASSQAGDHYNEQF
clone size: many
CDR3 length: 13
J gene: TRBJ2-1
V gene: TRBV7-9

CDR3 protein: ASSVSRAYNEQF
clone size: NA
CDR3 length: 12
J gene: TRBJ2-1
V gene: TRBV12-3/TRBV12-4

CDR3 protein: ASSISTGQGYT
clone size: NA
CDR3 length: 11
J gene: TRBJ1-2
V gene: TRBV19

CDR3 protein: ASRLGLPTADTQY
clone size: many
CDR3 length: 13
J gene: TRBJ2-3
V gene: TRBV5-1

CDR3 protein: ASSLGLAGNNNEQF
clone size: few
CDR3 length: 14
J gene: TRBJ2-1
V gene: TRBV13

CDR3 protein: ASSSLIRTDHSLGTQY
clone size: few
CDR3 length: 16
J gene: TRBJ2-3
V gene: TRBV7-3